Here is one TCR beta chain with its context. This specimen comes from a study of blood T cell repertoires in COVID-19. Per the study methods: Cell counts per sample came from amplifying reference gene primers. Repertoires were generated with immunoSEQ multiplex PCR, while TCRdb's copy carries only in-frame clones and drops some. For V, J and clone size, that table is used; D and trimming come from the DNA. Of around 250,000 clones in the sample, around 82% were seen once. This CDR3 comprises 13 residues. V was cut by 1 base and J by 6 bases, with 10 bases left in between. Looked up from germline, CDR1 is SEHNR and CDR2 is FQNEAQ (reference sequence).

The TCR sequence derives from a man aged 40-49 years with active or convalescent COVID-19. The source material was peripheral blood. The chain combines TRBV7-9 with TRBJ2-7; maybe TRBD2 (5 bases). CDR3 in DNA: TGTGCCAGCAGCTTAGAATTGGGGAGCGAGCAGTACTTC. Translating it yields CASSLELGSEQYF.